Reported below is one T cell receptor (beta chain). The antigen is undetermined. Under the authors' procedure: ImmunoSEQ output lacked quality scores and full-length reads, limiting matched filtering. Clones were read by immunoSEQ multiplex PCR, and TCRdb kept only the in-frame ones, dropping some. Clone size and V and J calls were adopted from that table, with D and trimming inferred from the DNA. Of millions of clones in the sample, roughly nine tenths were seen once. The data derive from a study of shared clonotypes between healthy human individuals. Turning to the study itself: CD4 naive cells filled three plates per donor, CD4 memory three, CD8 naive two and CD8 memory one. Overall study results and limits: Generation probabilities were higher for clonotypes shared across all four sorted-subset donors than for unshared ones. Genetic and exposure-history diversity was limited by the small donor number.

CDR1 and CDR2 from the germline V gene are SGHNT and YYREEE (reference sequence). V lost 0 bases to trimming and J lost 5 bases, with 8 bases between them. This CDR3 is built from 13 residues. This sequence joins TRBV5-4 and TRBJ1-2; D uncertain. Sequencing input: naive CD4+ T cells sorted from blood. As for subset: CD45RA+ positively selected. This clonotype originated in a man between 18 and 35 years old in good health. CDR3 loop: CASSLAALYGYTF. The CDR3 DNA reads as TGTGCCAGCAGCTTGGCAGCGCTGTATGGCTACACCTTC. The entire variable domain, with the rest obtained from reference TRBV5-4 and TRBJ1-2, is as follows: ETGVTQSPTHLIKTRGQQVTLRCSSQSGHNTVSWYQQALGQGPQFIFQYYREEENGRGNFPPRFSGLQFPNYSSELNVNALELDDSALYLCASSLAALYGYTFGSGTRLTVV.